This T cell receptor beta chain was retrieved from a study of T cell responses to AZD1222 COVID-19 vaccine. Overall study: The study pooled second doses at about 4 or about 12 weeks.

This CDR3 contains 16 residues. Deletions cut 4 bases from V and 0 bases from J, with 17 bases between. The V gene's germline CDR1 is SGHDT and CDR2 YYEEEE. This clone was counted once. Its antigen is not identified. Measured with immunoSEQ multiplex PCR; TCRdb has only the in-frame clones, and not every one. The table lists about 110,000 clones, roughly 90% of them singletons, with about 1.2% in the top ten. Study results and limitations: Only six individuals given AZD1222 were seropositive at baseline. No repertoire was sampled before or during the peak T cell response, only after it.

This receptor was taken from an adult in good health. Sequenced material: peripheral blood, taken on day 0 of AZD1222 vaccination. The V call is TRBV5-6, the J call TRBJ2-7; D tentatively fits TRBD1 or TRBD2 (7 bases each). The CDR3 DNA follows: TGTGCCAGCAGCCTGTGGGGAGGGGGCATCTCCTACGAGCAGTACTTC. Its protein is CASSLWGGGISYEQYF.